The rows below give T cell receptor beta chains drawn from one sample of a study of radiotherapy plus CTLA-4 blockade in lung cancer. Data came from immunoSEQ multiplex PCR; TCRdb stores just in-frame clones and leaves some out. This table holds over 85,000 clones, roughly 79% found once. This specimen was peripheral blood, taken from a patient treated with radiotherapy plus ipilimumab. The receptors were gathered from a human donor with non-small cell lung cancer who had a partial response to radiotherapy plus ipilimumab. Some clones in this sample may be carry-over from other donors' samples. CDR3s include the opening cysteine and the closing phenylalanine or tryptophan. The D gene is left open where the match is weak. Size is omitted from some rows. Given values are once, few, many or a class for expanded clones.

abundance	v_gene	j_gene	d_gene	CDR3nt	CDR3aa
once	TRBV4-1	TRBJ1-5	NA	TGCGCCAGCAGCCAATTAGACATGGGTTTTGCAGATCAGCCCCAGCATTTT	CASSQLDMGFADQPQHF
once	TRBV4-2	TRBJ1-2	NA	TGTGCCAGCAGCCAAGATCCTAACGGGATGGGGACTGTGGACGGCTACACCTTC	CASSQDPNGMGTVDGYTF
NA	TRBV7-2	TRBJ2-3	TRBD2	TGTGCCAGCAGCCGGGGACTAGCGGGAGCAAGGGTAGATACGCAGTATTTT	CASSRGLAGARVDTQYF
NA	TRBV7-8	TRBJ1-2	NA	TGTGCCAGCAGCTCCCAGACAGTCACTAACTATGGCTACACCTTC	CASSSQTVTNYGYTF
NA	TRBV5-1	TRBJ2-6	NA	TGCGCCAGCAGCCCAGACAAGGGGGGGTCCGGGGCCAACGTCCTGACTTTC	CASSPDKGGSGANVLTF
NA	TRBV6-5	TRBJ1-4	NA	TGTGCCAGCAGTTACTCGAGGGGGGGCCCACGTGAAAAACTGTTTTTT	CASSYSRGGPREKLFF
NA	TRBV10-2	TRBJ1-2	NA	TGCGCCAGCAGTGACTGGGAGGGTAGTGGCTACACCTTC	CASSDWEGSGYTF
NA	TRBV25-1	TRBJ1-1	NA	TGTGCCAGCAGGGAAGACAGAGTCCGGAACACTGAAGCTTTCTTT	CASREDRVRNTEAFF
NA	TRBV16	TRBJ1-1	NA	TGTGCCAGCAGCTCGCCCCCGGCGGGTGAAGCTTTCTTT	CASSSPPAGEAFF
NA	TRBV10-2	TRBJ2-5	TRBD2	TGCGCCAGCAGTGAGTTAGCGGGAGGGGAAGAGACCCAGTACTTC	CASSELAGGEETQYF
NA	TRBV11-2	TRBJ2-7	NA	TGTGCCAGCAGCGTAAGCGGGTATCAGGCCTCACCCTACGAGCAGTACTTC	CASSVSGYQASPYEQYF
NA	TRBV6-1	TRBJ2-5	NA	TGTGCCAGCAGAGTGGCGGGCCCCGGGGAGACCCAGTACTTC	CASRVAGPGETQYF
NA	TRBV10-1	TRBJ2-3	TRBD2	TGCGCCAGCAGTGATACGGGACTAGCGGGGGCCACTAGCACAGATACGCAGTATTTT	CASSDTGLAGATSTDTQYF
NA	TRBV6-6	TRBJ2-2	NA	TGTGCCAGCCTTGGGCCCGGGGAGCTGTTTTTT	CASLGPGELFF
NA	TRBV2	TRBJ1-4	NA	TGTGCCAGCAGTCGGGGGGGGCGAGTCGTCTCTAATGAAAAACTGTTTTTT	CASSRGGRVVSNEKLFF
NA	TRBV7-8	TRBJ1-6	NA	TGTGCCAGCAGCTTAGCGGTAGGGGCGGCATATTCACCCCTCCACTTT	CASSLAVGAAYSPLHF
NA	TRBV2	TRBJ1-1	NA	TGTGCCAGCAGCCAAGCCGTCCTCGCGAACACTGAAGCTTTCTTT	CASSQAVLANTEAFF
NA	TRBV28	TRBJ1-3	TRBD1	TGTGCCAGCAGTCCGGACAGGGGGGCCGGAAACACCATATATTTT	CASSPDRGAGNTIYF
few	TRBV9	TRBJ2-7	NA	TGTGCCAGCAGCGTAGGCTTTGCGGTCGCCTACGAGCAGTACTTC	CASSVGFAVAYEQYF